This T cell receptor beta chain comes out of a study of blood T cell repertoires in COVID-19. Overall study context: Material from acute and convalescent COVID-19 was sourced from the United States, Italy and Spain. PBMCs, B-cell-depleted T cells, or T cells provided the cDNA or gDNA that made up the material.

Per germline, CDR1 LNHDA and CDR2 SQIVND (reference sequence). The CDR3 runs 16 residues. V was trimmed by 8 bases and J by 0 bases, leaving 19 bases between them. Original handling: Using reference gene primer amplification, nucleated cell counts were estimated. Only in-frame clones appear in the TCRdb table, and some are missing; sequencing was by immunoSEQ multiplex PCR. Clonal size and the V and J genes are those of that table, whereas D and trimming came from the DNA. The repertoire holds around 100,000 clones, with around nine tenths as singletons. The origin of this receptor is a man aged 65 to 79 with acute or convalescent COVID-19. Material for sequencing was peripheral blood. The chain links TRBV19 to TRBJ1-1; the D is unclear. The CDR3 loop is CASPPPLSVLNTEAFF. The CDR3, as DNA: TGTGCCAGTCCGCCACCCTTATCAGTATTGAACACTGAAGCTTTCTTT.